This T cell receptor beta chain was sequenced in a study of blood T cell repertoires in COVID-19. Study background: Italy, Spain and the United States were the sources of the convalescent and acute COVID-19 samples. The analysed material was cDNA or gDNA that came from T cells, B-cell-depleted T cells, or PBMCs.

Study processing details: Nucleated cell counts were estimated from reference gene primer amplification. Method: immunoSEQ multiplex PCR; TCRdb's copy keeps in-frame clones and lacks some. That table furnishes V, J and clone size, whereas the DNA furnished D and trimming. The sample shows tens of thousands of clones, around 90% of them seen only once. The trim removed 3 bases at V and 9 bases at J, leaving 4 bases unmatched. The CDR3 contains 14 residues. Germline CDR1 SGHNT, CDR2 YYREEE (reference sequence). The source of this sequence is a man aged 45-60 years with acute or convalescent COVID-19. The chain uses TRBV5-4 and TRBJ2-7; 15 nucleotides line up with TRBD2. Sequencing used peripheral blood. The CDR3 DNA sequence: TGTGCCAGCAGCTCCGGGACTAGCGGGAGGTGGCAGTACTTC. It yields the protein CASSSGTSGRWQYF.